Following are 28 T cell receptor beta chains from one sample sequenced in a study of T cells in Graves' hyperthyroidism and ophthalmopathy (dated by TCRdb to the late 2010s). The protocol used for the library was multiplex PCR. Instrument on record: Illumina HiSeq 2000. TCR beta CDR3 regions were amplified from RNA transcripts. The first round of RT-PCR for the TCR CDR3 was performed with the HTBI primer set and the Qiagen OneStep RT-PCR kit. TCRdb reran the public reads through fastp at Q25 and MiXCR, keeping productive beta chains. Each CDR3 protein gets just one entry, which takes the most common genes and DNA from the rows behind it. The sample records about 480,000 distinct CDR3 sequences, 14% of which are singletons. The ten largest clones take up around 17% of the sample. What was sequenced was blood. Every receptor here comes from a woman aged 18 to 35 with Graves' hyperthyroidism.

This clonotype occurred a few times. CDR3 bases: TGTGCCAGCAGTTTAACGGCGCTAGCAGGATTCTTC. Its translation: CASSLTALAGFF. This sequence joins TRBV12-3 or TRBV12-4 and TRBJ2-1; TRBD2 is a possible D gene (5 bases). The CDR3 contains 12 residues. V dropped 2 bases and J dropped 16 bases, with 15 bases sitting between them.

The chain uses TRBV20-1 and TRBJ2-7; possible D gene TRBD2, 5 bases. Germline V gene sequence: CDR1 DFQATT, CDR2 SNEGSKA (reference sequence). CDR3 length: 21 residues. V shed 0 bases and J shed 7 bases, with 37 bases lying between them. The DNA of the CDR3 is TGCAGTGCTAGAGATCCAGGTTTACCTCCAACGCCCGTCACTCCCACTAGGGAGCAGTACGTC. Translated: CSARDPGLPPTPVTPTREQYV.

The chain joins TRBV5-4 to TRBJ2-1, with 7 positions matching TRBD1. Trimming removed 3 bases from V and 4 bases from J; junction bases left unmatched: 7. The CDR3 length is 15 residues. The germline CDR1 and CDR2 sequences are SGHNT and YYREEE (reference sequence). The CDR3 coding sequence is TGTGCCAGCAGCTACCGGGACAGCATTTACAATGAGCAGTTCTTC. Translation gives CASSYRDSIYNEQFF.

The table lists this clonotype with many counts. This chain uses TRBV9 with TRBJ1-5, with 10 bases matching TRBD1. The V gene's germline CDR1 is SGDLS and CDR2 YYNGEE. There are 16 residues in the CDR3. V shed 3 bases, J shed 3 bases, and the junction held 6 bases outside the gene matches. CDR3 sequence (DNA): TGTGCCAGCAGCGCAGGGACAGGGGAATCCAATCAGCCCCAGCATTTT. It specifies CASSAGTGESNQPQHF. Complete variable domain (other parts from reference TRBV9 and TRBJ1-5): DSGVTQTPKHLITATGQRVTLRCSPRSGDLSVYWYQQSLDQGLQFLIQYYNGEERAKGNILERFSAQQFPDLHSELNLSSLELGDSALYFCASSAGTGESNQPQHFGDGTRLSIL.

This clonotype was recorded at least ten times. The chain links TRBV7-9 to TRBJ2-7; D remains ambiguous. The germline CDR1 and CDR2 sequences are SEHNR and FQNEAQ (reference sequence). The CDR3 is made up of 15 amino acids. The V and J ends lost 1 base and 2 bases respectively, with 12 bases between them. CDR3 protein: CASSLDLGSTYEQYF. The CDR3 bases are TGTGCCAGCAGCTTAGATCTGGGCAGTACCTACGAGCAGTACTTC.

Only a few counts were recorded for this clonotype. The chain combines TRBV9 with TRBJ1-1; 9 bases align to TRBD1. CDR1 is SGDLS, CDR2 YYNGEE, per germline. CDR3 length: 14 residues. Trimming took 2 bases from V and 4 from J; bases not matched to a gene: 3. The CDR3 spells CASSVTQGATEAFF. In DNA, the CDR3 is TGTGCCAGCAGCGTCACACAGGGGGCCACTGAAGCTTTCTTT.

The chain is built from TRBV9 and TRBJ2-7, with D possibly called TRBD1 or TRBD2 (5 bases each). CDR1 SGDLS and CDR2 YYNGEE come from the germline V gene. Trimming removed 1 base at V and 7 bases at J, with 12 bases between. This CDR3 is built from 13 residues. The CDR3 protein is CASSVTGPGEQYF. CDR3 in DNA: TGTGCCAGCAGCGTAACAGGCCCGGGAGAGCAGTACTTC.

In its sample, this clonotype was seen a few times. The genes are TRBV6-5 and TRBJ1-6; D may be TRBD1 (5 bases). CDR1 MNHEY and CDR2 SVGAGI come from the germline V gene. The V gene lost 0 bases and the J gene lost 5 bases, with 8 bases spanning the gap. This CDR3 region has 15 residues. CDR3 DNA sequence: TGTGCCAGCAGTTACTCTCGACAGAATAATTCACCCCTCCACTTT. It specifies CASSYSRQNNSPLHF.

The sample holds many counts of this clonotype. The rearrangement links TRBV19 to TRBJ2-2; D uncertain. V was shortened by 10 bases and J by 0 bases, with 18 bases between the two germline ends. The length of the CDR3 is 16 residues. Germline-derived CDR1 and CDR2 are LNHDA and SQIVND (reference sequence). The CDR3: CATSLPDGANTGELFF. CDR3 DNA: TGTGCCACCTCACTCCCGGACGGCGCGAACACCGGGGAGCTGTTTTTT.

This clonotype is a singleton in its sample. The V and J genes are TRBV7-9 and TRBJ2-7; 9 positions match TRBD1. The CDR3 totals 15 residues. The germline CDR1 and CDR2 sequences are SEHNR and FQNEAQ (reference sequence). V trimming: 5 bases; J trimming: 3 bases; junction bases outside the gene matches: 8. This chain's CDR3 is CASSPPRQGGYEQYF. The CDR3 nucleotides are TGTGCCAGCAGCCCACCTCGACAGGGGGGCTACGAGCAGTACTTC.

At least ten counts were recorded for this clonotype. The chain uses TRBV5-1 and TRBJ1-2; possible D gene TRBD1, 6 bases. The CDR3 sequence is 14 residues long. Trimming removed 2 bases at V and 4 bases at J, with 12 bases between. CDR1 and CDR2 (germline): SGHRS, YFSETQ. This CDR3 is CASSLGDISYGYTF. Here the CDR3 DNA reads TGCGCCAGCAGCTTAGGGGACATCTCCTATGGCTACACCTTC.

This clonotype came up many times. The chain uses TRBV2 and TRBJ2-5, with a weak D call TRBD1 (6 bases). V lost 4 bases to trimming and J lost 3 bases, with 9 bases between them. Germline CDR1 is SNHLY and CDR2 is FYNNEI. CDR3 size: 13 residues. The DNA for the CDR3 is TGTGCCAGCAGTGCAGGGGTGAAAGAGACCCAGTACTTC. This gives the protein CASSAGVKETQYF.

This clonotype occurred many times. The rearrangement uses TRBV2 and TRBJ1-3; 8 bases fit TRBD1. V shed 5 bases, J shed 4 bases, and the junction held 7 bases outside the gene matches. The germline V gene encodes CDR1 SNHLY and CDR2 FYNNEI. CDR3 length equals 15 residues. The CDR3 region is CASSLDRVPGNTIYF. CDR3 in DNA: TGTGCCAGCAGTCTGGACAGGGTCCCAGGAAACACCATATATTTT.

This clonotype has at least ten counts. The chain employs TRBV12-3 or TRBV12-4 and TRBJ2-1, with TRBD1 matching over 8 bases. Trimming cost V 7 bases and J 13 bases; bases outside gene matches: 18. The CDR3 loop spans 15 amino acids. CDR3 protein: CASNSPGGGSEIQFF. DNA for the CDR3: TGTGCCAGCAACTCCCCAGGGGGCGGCTCCGAAATACAGTTCTTC.

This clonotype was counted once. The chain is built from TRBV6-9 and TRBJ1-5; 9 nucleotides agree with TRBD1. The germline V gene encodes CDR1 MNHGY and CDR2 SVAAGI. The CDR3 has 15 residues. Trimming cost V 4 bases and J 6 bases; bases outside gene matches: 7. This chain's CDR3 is CASSSRQGGSQPQHF. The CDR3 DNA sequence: TGTGCCAGCAGTTCTCGACAGGGGGGTAGTCAGCCCCAGCATTTT.

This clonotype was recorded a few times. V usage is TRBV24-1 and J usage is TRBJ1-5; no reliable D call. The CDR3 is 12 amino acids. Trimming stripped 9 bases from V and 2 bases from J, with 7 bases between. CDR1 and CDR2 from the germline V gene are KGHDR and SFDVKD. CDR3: CATGVGNQPQHF. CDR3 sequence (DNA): TGTGCCACCGGGGTCGGCAATCAGCCCCAGCATTTT.

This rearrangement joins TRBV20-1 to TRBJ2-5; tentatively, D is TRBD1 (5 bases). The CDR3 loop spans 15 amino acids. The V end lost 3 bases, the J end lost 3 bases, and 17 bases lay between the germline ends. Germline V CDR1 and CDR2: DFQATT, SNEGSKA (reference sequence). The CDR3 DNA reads TGCAGTGCTAGTGGGCAGGGTCGGGCCAAAGAGACCCAGTACTTC. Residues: CSASGQGRAKETQYF.

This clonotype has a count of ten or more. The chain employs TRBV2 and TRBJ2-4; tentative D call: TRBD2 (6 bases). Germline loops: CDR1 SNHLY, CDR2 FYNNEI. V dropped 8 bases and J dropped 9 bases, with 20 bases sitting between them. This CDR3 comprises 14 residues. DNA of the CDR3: TGTGCCAGCTTGGACCGGGACTCGGAGGCCATTCAGTACTTC. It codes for CASLDRDSEAIQYF.

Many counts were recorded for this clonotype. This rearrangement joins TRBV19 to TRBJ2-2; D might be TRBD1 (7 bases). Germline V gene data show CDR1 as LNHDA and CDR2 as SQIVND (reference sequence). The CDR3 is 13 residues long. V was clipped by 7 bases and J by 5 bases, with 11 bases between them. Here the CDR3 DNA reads TGTGCCAGTATGACAGGGAGGACCGGGGAGCTGTTTTTT. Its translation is CASMTGRTGELFF.

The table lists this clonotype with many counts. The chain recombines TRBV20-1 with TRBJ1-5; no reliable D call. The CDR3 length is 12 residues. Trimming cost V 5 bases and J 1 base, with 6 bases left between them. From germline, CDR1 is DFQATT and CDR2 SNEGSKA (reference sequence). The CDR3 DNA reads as TGCAGTGCTCAATCAAGCAATCAGCCCCAGCATTTT. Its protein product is CSAQSSNQPQHF.

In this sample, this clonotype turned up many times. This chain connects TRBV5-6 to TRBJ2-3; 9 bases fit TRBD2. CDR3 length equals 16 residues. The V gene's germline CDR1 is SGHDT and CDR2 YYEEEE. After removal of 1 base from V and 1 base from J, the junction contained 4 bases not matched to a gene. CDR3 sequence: CASSLPSGIRTDTQYF. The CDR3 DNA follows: TGTGCCAGCAGCTTGCCTAGCGGGATACGCACAGATACGCAGTATTTT.

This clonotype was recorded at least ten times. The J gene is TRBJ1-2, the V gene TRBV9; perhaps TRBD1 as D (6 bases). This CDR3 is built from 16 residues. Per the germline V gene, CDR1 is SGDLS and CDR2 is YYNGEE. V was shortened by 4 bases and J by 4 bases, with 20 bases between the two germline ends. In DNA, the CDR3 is TGTGCCAGCAGCCCTAAGGGAACAGGGTGGACCTATGGCTACACCTTC. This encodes CASSPKGTGWTYGYTF.

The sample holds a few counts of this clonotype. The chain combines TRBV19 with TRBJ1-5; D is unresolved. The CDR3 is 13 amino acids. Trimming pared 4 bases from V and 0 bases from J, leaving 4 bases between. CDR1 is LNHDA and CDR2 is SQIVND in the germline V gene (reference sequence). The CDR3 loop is CASSTHSNQPQHF. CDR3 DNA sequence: TGTGCCAGTAGTACCCATAGCAATCAGCCCCAGCATTTT. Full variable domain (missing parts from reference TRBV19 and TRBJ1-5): DGGITQSPKYLFRKEGQNVTLSCEQNLNHDAMYWYRQDPGQGLRLIYYSQIVNDFQKGDIAEGYSVSREKKESFPLTVTSAQKNPTAFYLCASSTHSNQPQHFGDGTRLSIL.

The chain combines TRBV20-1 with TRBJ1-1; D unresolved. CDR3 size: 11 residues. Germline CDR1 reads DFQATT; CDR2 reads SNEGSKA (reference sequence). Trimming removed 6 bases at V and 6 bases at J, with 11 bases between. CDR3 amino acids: CSARSGPEAFF. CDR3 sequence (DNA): TGCAGTGCCCGCTCGGGCCCTGAAGCTTTCTTT.

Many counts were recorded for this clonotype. The CDR3 region is CASSRPQDPRLYGYTF. Written as DNA, the CDR3 is TGTGCCAGCTCACGGCCACAGGACCCCCGACTATATGGCTACACCTTC. The chain employs TRBV18 and TRBJ1-2, with D possibly matching TRBD1 (5 bases). Trimming pared 4 bases from V and 5 bases from J, leaving 20 bases between. Germline loops: CDR1 KGHSH, CDR2 LQKENI. This CDR3 comprises 16 residues.

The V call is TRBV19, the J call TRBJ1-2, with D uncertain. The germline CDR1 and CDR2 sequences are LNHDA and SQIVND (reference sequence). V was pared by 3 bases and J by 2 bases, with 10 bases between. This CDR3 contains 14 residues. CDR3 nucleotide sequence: TGTGCCAGTAGTATTCCGGGTATGAACTATGGCTACACCTTC. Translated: CASSIPGMNYGYTF.

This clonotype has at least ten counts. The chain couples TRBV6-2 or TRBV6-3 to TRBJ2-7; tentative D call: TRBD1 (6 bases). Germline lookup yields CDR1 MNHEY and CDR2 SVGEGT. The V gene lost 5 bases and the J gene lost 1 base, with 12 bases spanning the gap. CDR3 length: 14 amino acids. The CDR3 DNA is TGTGCCAGCAGTGGGAACAGGGAGTCCTACGAGCAGTACGTC. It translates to CASSGNRESYEQYV.

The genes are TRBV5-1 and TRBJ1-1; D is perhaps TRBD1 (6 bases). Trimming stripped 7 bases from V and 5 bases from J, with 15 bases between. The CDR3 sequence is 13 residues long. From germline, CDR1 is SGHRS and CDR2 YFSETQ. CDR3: CASGSLRGTEAFF. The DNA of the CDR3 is TGCGCCAGCGGATCCCTGAGGGGGACTGAAGCTTTCTTT. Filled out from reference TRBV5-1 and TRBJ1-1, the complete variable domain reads KAGVTQTPRYLIKTRGQQVTLSCSPISGHRSVSWYQQTPGQGLQFLFEYFSETQRNKGNFPGRFSGRQFSNSRSEMNVSTLELGDSALYLCASGSLRGTEAFFGQGTRLTVV.